A single T cell receptor (beta chain) is shown here with its context. The antigen remains unidentified. The data were produced by immunoSEQ multiplex PCR, yet TCRdb's version contains in-frame clones alone and is incomplete. Among under 4,500 clones, about three fifths were seen once, and the ten largest hold 38%. This sample is part of a study of STAT3 mutations in large granular lymphocyte leukemia. Broader study findings: Every T-LGLL patient had at least one immunodominant TCRbeta clonotype.

The sequenced sample consisted of PBMCs. The receptor was isolated from a human donor with T large granular lymphocyte leukemia. Some clones in this sample may be carry-over from other donors' samples.

DNA of the CDR3: TGCAGCGTTGAGGCTGGCAGCACAGATACGCAGTATTTT. It codes for CSVEAGSTDTQYF. The chain carries TRBV29-1 and TRBJ2-3; no firm D call. The CDR3 is 13 amino acids. V was shortened by 3 bases and J by 0 bases, with 7 bases between the two germline ends. From germline, CDR1 is SQVTM and CDR2 ANQGSEA.